Sequencing of this T cell receptor (beta chain) was carried out in a study of T cell responses to AZD1222 COVID-19 vaccine. Libraries were prepared by immunoSEQ multiplex PCR; TCRdb keeps only in-frame clonotypes and omits some of them. The top ten clones hold about a fifth of a sample with about 120,000 clones, approximately 84% of them seen once. Germline CDR1 and CDR2: SGHNT and YENEEA. The CDR3 has 15 amino acids. The ends lost 3 bases at V and 4 bases at J; junction bases unmatched: 2. This receptor was obtained from an adult in good health. Here the sequenced sample was peripheral blood, taken on day 0 of AZD1222 vaccination. The chain couples TRBV11-3 to TRBJ2-1, with 11 bases identical to TRBD2. Here the CDR3 reads CASSLGLADYNEQFF. The CDR3 region has the DNA TGTGCCAGCAGCTTGGGACTAGCGGATTACAATGAGCAGTTCTTC.